These 10 T cell receptor beta chains were all obtained from the same sample, sequenced in a study of CD8 T cells in ankylosing spondylitis. TCRdb passed the 5' RACE reads through MiXCR, listing each CDR3 protein once. The sample records 130,000 or so distinct CDR3 sequences, 7% being singletons. The sequenced sample was blood, either unsorted or a sorted T cell fraction (not recorded which). These receptors were collected from a male donor with ankylosing spondylitis or in good health (not recorded which).

The rearrangement uses TRBV7-8 and TRBJ2-1, with D perhaps given as TRBD1 or TRBD2 (5 bases each). This CDR3 spans 16 amino acids. CDR1 and CDR2 from the germline V gene are SGHVS and FQNEAQ. The V and J ends lost 5 bases and 0 bases respectively, with 14 bases between them. The CDR3 reads CASSAATGGSYNEQFF. Written as DNA, the CDR3 is TGTGCCAGCAGCGCGGCCACTGGGGGCTCCTACAATGAGCAGTTCTTC.

This clonotype occurred many times. V gene TRBV5-6 combines with J gene TRBJ2-4; D may be TRBD2 (5 bases). The V gene lost 4 bases and the J gene lost 8 bases, with 13 bases spanning the gap. The CDR3 is 13 amino acids. Germline assignment: CDR1 SGHDT and CDR2 YYEEEE. Written as DNA, the CDR3 is TGTGCCAGCAGCCCCGCTCGGGGTGACATTCAGTACTTC. Its translation is CASSPARGDIQYF. Variable domain in full (rest from reference TRBV5-6 and TRBJ2-4): DAGVTQSPTHLIKTRGQQVTLRCSPKSGHDTVSWYQQALGQGPQFIFQYYEEEERQRGNFPDRFSGHQFPNYSSELNVNALLLGDSALYLCASSPARGDIQYFGAGTRLSVL.

This clonotype was picked up a small number of times. The rearrangement uses TRBV19 and TRBJ2-7; 8 bases agree with TRBD2. Per the germline V gene, CDR1 is LNHDA and CDR2 is SQIVND (reference sequence). The ends lost 4 bases at V and 1 base at J; junction bases unmatched: 12. This CDR3 region has 17 residues. The CDR3 reads CASSKWSSSGRSYEQYF. Here the CDR3 DNA reads TGTGCCAGTAGTAAATGGAGCTCTAGCGGGCGGTCCTACGAGCAGTACTTC. Full variable domain (missing parts from reference TRBV19 and TRBJ2-7): DGGITQSPKYLFRKEGQNVTLSCEQNLNHDAMYWYRQDPGQGLRLIYYSQIVNDFQKGDIAEGYSVSREKKESFPLTVTSAQKNPTAFYLCASSKWSSSGRSYEQYFGPGTRLTVT.

This clonotype appeared many times. The V call is TRBV20-1, the J call TRBJ2-5, with D unclear. Trimming left V 5 bases short and J 2 bases short, with 9 bases between. This CDR3 comprises 12 residues. Germline CDR1 DFQATT, CDR2 SNEGSKA (reference sequence). CDR3 nucleotides: TGCAGTGCTTCTGACGTACAAGAGACCCAGTACTTC. Its protein product is CSASDVQETQYF.

The rearrangement links TRBV28 to TRBJ2-5; D gene uncertain. From germline, CDR1 is MDHEN and CDR2 SYDVKM. The V end was cut by 8 bases, the J end by 1 base, with 11 bases between. The CDR3 contains 13 residues. The CDR3 sequence: CASVIRSQETQYF. The CDR3 nucleotides read TGTGCCAGCGTGATCCGGTCCCAAGAGACCCAGTACTTC.

This clonotype was observed at least ten times. The V and J genes are TRBV29-1 and TRBJ1-2; 8 nucleotides match TRBD1. The V gene end was trimmed by 6 bases and the J gene end by 6 bases; junction bases not matched to a gene: 6. The CDR3 length is 12 residues. Germline V gene lookup returns CDR1 SQVTM and CDR2 ANQGSEA. This CDR3 reads CSVNTDRDGYTF. CDR3 nucleotide sequence: TGCAGCGTGAACACGGACAGGGATGGCTACACCTTC. The full variable domain, its missing parts supplied by reference TRBV29-1 and TRBJ1-2, is SAVISQKPSRDICQRGTSLTIQCQVDSQVTMMFWYRQQPGQSLTLIATANQGSEATYESGFVIDKFPISRPNLTFSTLTVSNMSPEDSSIYLCSVNTDRDGYTFGSGTRLTVV.

This clonotype occurred many times. The chain links TRBV20-1 to TRBJ2-2; the match to TRBD1 covers 11 bases. The CDR3 contains 15 residues. The ends lost 6 bases at V and 4 bases at J; junction bases unmatched: 7. The germline gives CDR1 DFQATT, CDR2 SNEGSKA (reference sequence). CDR3 in amino acids: CSAPGQGAVTGELFF. CDR3 nucleotides: TGCAGTGCCCCCGGACAGGGGGCAGTCACCGGGGAGCTGTTTTTT.

This clonotype has at least ten counts. The genes are TRBV6-1 and TRBJ2-2; D perhaps matches TRBD1 (6 bases). Trimming took 10 bases from V and 4 from J, leaving 16 bases between them. The CDR3 runs to 14 residues. CDR1 MNHNS and CDR2 SASEGT come from the germline V gene. The CDR3 spells CATHIQGPTGELFF. DNA for the CDR3: TGTGCCACACATATACAGGGCCCCACCGGGGAGCTGTTTTTT.

This clonotype occurred many times. The chain has TRBV5-1 and TRBJ2-7, with D possibly being TRBD1 (5 bases). The CDR3 sequence is 14 residues long. Germline CDR1 reads SGHRS; CDR2 reads YFSETQ. V shed 3 bases and J shed 0 bases, with 10 bases lying between them. The CDR3 DNA follows: TGCGCCAGCAGCTCTCCAGGGTCCTCCTACGAGCAGTACTTC. Translation gives CASSSPGSSYEQYF.

Ten or more counts support this clonotype. The genes are TRBV12-3 or TRBV12-4 and TRBJ2-1; TRBD2 matches at 12 bases. J gave up 6 bases and V 4 bases, and 10 bases lay outside the gene matches. The CDR3 totals 17 residues. CDR3 sequence (DNA): TGTGCCAGCAGTTCACGGACTAGCGGGATTATTAGCAATGAGCAGTTCTTC. As protein: CASSSRTSGIISNEQFF.